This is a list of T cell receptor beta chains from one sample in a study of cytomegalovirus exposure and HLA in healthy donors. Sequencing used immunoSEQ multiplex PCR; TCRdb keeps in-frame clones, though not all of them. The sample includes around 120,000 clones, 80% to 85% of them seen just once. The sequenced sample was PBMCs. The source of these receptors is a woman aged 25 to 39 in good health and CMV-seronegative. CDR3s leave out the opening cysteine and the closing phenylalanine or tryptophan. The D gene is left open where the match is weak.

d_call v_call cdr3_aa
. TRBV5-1 ASREPPQIQETQY
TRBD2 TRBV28 ASSRRRAGVTDTQY
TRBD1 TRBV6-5 ASSFSGQRYEQY
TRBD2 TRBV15 ATSFRLAGENEQF
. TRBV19 ASSRGSGANVLT
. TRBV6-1 ASSEAATTLRSYT
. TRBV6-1 ASYDFAYEQY
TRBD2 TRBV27 ASSSRRLAGETQY
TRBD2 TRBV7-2 ASGGGWRGTGELF
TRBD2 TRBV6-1 ASSSGRAGTGELF
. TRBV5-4 ASSSERGLLRGQY
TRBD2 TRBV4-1 ASSQDVAGREQF
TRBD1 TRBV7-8 ASSPGDRANQPQH
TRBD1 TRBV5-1 ASTPSGTGSYEQY
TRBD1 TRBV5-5 ASSRGQPPTDTQY
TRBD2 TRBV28 ASSLLAGGLDEQY
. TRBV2 ASNMERGQSYEQY
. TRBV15 ATSKLDRQSTDTQY
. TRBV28 ASRDVGGNQPQH
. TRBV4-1 ASSQEELFGREQF
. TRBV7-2 ASSPAGDEQF
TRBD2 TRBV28 ASSSAGTSGSPEQF
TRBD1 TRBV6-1 ASSEAPQGALQPQH
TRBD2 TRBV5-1 ASSFASGRAVDEQF
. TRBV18 ASSLGQNYEQY
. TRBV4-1 ASSQDRTAGETQY
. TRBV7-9 ASSLAGNEKLF
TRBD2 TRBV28 ASSLLAGGREQY
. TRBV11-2 ASSSRGLGGNIQY
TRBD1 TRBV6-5 ASRRTGVTQPQH
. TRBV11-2 ASSKGGAGYEQY
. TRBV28 ASSSPPAELNNEQF
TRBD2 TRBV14 ASSPRTSAQY
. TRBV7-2 ASSLGRVAF
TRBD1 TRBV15 ATSKASGQGTEAF
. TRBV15 ATSRASRGNQPQH
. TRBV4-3 ASSQGWDNYEQY
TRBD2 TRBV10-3 ASGGIDETQY
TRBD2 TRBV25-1 ASRGLAGGTYEQY
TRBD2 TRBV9 ASSGGRSSTDTQY